The text below deals with one T cell receptor (beta chain). The antigen is not known. This specimen belongs to a study of shared clonotypes between healthy human individuals. Evenly divided among several immunoSEQ plates was the genomic DNA of each subset. In the original processing: Filtering differed, since immunoSEQ gave only junction sequences and no quality scores. The repertoire was sequenced with immunoSEQ multiplex PCR; TCRdb's copy has only in-frame clones and lacks some. V and J calls and clone size follow that table, whereas D and trimming were derived from the DNA. The table lists about 1.5 million clones, approximately 98% of them singletons, with 0.45% in the top ten. Study findings and constraints: Sharing across a few donors was seen in 5% to 5.5% of naive CD4 clonotypes. Estimated richness was generally greater in naive than memory subsets.

Trimming removed 7 bases from V and 3 bases from J, with 13 bases in between. The CDR3 is 13 amino acids. Germline V gives CDR1 SNHLY, CDR2 FYNNEI. This receptor was identified in a man aged 30-40 years in good health. This chain uses TRBV2 with TRBJ2-7; TRBD2 is a possible D gene (6 bases). The sample taken for sequencing was naive CD4+ T cells sorted from blood. Subset specified: CD45RA+ positively selected. CDR3 amino acids: CASNVLGGYEQYF. CDR3 sequence (DNA): TGTGCCAGCAATGTCCTGGGGGGCTACGAGCAGTACTTC.